Listed here is a single T cell receptor (beta chain). The target antigen is unknown. This sample is part of a study of cytomegalovirus exposure and HLA in healthy donors. The study's findings and limits: Rare sequences made up most TCRs, while some public TCRs were found in many donors. Confirmation in vitro established that a few CMV-associated chains were specific for CMV antigens.

Clones were sequenced by immunoSEQ multiplex PCR, and TCRdb holds only the in-frame ones, with some missing. The data show under 250,000 clones, about 88% seen once. The sample comprised PBMCs. The source of this sequence is a man aged 18 to 29 in good health and CMV-seropositive.

The CDR3 DNA follows: TGCGCCAGCAGCTTCGGGACTACAGCTGGCTACGAGCAGTACTTC. It specifies CASSFGTTAGYEQYF. V usage is TRBV5-1 and J usage is TRBJ2-7; 7 bases are a match to TRBD2. The CDR3 loop spans 15 amino acids. V lost 2 bases to trimming and J lost 3 bases; unmatched junction nucleotides: 8. Germline V gene data show CDR1 as SGHRS and CDR2 as YFSETQ.